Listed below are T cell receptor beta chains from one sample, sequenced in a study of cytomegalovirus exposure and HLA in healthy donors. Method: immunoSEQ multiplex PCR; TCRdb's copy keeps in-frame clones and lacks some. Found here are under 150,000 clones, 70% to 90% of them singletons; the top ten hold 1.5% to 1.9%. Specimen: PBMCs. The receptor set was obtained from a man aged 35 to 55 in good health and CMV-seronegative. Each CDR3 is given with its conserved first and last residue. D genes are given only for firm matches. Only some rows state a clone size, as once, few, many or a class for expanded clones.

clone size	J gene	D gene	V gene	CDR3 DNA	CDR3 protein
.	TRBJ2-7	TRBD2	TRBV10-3	TGTGCCATCAGTGGACTAGCGGGGGGCGGGGAGCAGTACTTC	CAISGLAGGGEQYF
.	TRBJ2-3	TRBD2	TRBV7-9	TGTGCCAGCAGCTTACTAGCGGGAGGAACAGATACGCAGTATTTT	CASSLLAGGTDTQYF
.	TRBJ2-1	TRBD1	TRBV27	TGTGCCAGCAGCCCGGGACAGGGCCACAATGAGCAGTTCTTC	CASSPGQGHNEQFF
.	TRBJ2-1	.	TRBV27	TGTGCCAGCAGTTCCGGGAATGAGCAGTTCTTC	CASSSGNEQFF
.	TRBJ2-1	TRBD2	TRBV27	TGTGCCAGCAGTCCTATAGCGGGGAATTCGAATGAGCAGTTCTTC	CASSPIAGNSNEQFF
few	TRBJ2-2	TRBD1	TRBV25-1	TGTGCCAGCAGTGTGGGACAGGGCACCGGGGAGCTGTTTTTT	CASSVGQGTGELFF
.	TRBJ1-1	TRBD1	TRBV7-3	TGTGCCAGCAGCTTATTGGGACAGGGGGCTTCTGAAGCTTTCTTT	CASSLLGQGASEAFF
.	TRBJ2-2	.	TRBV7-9	TGTGCCAGCAGCTTAATTCCGACAGGCTTGAACACCGGGGAGCTGTTTTTT	CASSLIPTGLNTGELFF
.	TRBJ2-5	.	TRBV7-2	TGTGCCAGCAGCTTATCTCGGGAGACCCAGTACTTC	CASSLSRETQYF
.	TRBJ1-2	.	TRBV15	TGTGCCACCAGCAGAGATCCGGGAAGGGCGGGCGGCTACACCTTC	CATSRDPGRAGGYTF
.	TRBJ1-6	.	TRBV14	TGTGCCAGCAGCCATCCGCAGTATAATTCACCCCTCCACTTT	CASSHPQYNSPLHF
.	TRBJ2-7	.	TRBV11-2	TGTGCCAGCAGGCGCAATAGGGCAGGGCAAGAGCAGTACTTC	CASRRNRAGQEQYF
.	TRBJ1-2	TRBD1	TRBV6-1	TGTGCCAGCAGAGGGGACAGACTCTATGGCTACACCTTC	CASRGDRLYGYTF
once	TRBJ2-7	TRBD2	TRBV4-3	TGCGCCAGCAGCCCCTACCCGGGGGGCTACGAGCAGTACTTC	CASSPYPGGYEQYF
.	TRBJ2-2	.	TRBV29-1	TGCAGCGTTGCCAGTAACACCGGGGAGCTGTTTTTT	CSVASNTGELFF
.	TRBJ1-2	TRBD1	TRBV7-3	TGTGCCAGCAGCCCGACAGGGGGCGAAGCCGGCTACACCTTC	CASSPTGGEAGYTF
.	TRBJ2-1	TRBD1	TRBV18	TGTGCCAGCTCGCCGACCGGGACAGGGTACAATGAGCAGTTCTTC	CASSPTGTGYNEQFF
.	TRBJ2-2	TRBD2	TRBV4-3	TGCGCCAGCAGCCGAGAAGCGGGAGGGGACACCGGGGAGCTGTTTTTT	CASSREAGGDTGELFF
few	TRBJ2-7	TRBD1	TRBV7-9	TGTGCCAGCAGGGGACGACAGGGCCCAAGCAGCCGCGAGCAGTACTTC	CASRGRQGPSSREQYF
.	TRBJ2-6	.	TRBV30	TGTGCCTGGACCAATCCCTCTGGGGCCAACGTCCTGACTTTC	CAWTNPSGANVLTF
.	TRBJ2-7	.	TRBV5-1	TGCGCCAGCAGCTTGACCCGAGAACAGACCTACGAGCAGTACTTC	CASSLTREQTYEQYF
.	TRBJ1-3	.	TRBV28	TGTGCCAGCAGTCCATGGGGGACAATTGGAAACACCATATATTTT	CASSPWGTIGNTIYF
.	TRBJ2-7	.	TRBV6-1	TGTGCCAGCAGCGAGCTCGTCGTCCACGAGCAGTACTTC	CASSELVVHEQYF
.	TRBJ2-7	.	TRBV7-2	TGTGCCAGCAGTCCTACGGAGGGGACCCCCTACGAGCAGTACTTC	CASSPTEGTPYEQYF
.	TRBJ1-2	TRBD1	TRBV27	TGTGCCAGCAATTCTCCGGACAGGGGGGAGTATGGCTACACCTTC	CASNSPDRGEYGYTF
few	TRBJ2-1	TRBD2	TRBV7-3	TGTGCCAGCAGCTTATTGGCTAGCGGCTACAATGAGCAGTTCTTC	CASSLLASGYNEQFF
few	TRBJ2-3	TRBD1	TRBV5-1	TGCGCCAGCAGCTTGGAGAGGGGGCAGGTCACAGATACGCAGTATTTT	CASSLERGQVTDTQYF
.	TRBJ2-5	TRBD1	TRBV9	TGTGCCAGCAGCGTCAACGTTGGGACAGTCCAAGAGACCCAGTACTTC	CASSVNVGTVQETQYF
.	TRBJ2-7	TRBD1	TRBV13	TGTGCCAGCAGCCTCAACAGGGGGCTTAACGAGCAGTACTTC	CASSLNRGLNEQYF
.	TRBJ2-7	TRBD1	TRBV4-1	TGCGCCAGCAGCCTCCGACAGGGCGACGAGCAGTACTTC	CASSLRQGDEQYF
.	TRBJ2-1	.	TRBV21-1	TGTGCCAGCAGCAAAGATCGGGGGAGTGAGCAGTTCTTC	CASSKDRGSEQFF
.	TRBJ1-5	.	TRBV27	TGTGCCAGCAGTTTAAGGTCAGACTATAGCAATCAGCCCCAGCATTTT	CASSLRSDYSNQPQHF
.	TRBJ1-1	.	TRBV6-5	TGTGCCAGCAGCCATCACGGGTTCTACACTGAAGCTTTCTTT	CASSHHGFYTEAFF
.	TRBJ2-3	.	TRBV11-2	TGTGCCAGCAGCCCTAGGTGGGGAGGGGGGGCCCAAGATACGCAGTATTTT	CASSPRWGGGAQDTQYF
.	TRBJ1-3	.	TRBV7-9	TGTGCCAGCAGCTTAGGGGAGGGAAACACCATATATTTT	CASSLGEGNTIYF
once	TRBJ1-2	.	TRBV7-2	TGTGCCAGCAGCCCAGGGGTTGGCTATGGCTACACCTTC	CASSPGVGYGYTF
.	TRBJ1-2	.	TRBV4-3	TGCGCCAGCAGCCAAGATCCGGGGAGTAATGGCTACACCTTC	CASSQDPGSNGYTF
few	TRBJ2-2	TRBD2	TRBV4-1	TGCGCCAGCAGCCGGACTAGCGGGGGGGCCGGGGAGCTGTTTTTT	CASSRTSGGAGELFF
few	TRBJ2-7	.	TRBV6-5	TGTGCCAGCAGTGGGGGGAGAAACTCCTACGAGCAGTACTTC	CASSGGRNSYEQYF
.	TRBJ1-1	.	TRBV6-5	TGTGCCAGCAGTTACGGTGACGGAGGTGAAGCTTTCTTT	CASSYGDGGEAFF
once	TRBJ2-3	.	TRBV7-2	TGTGCCAGCAGCTCCCTGGGGCTAACTAGCACAGATACGCAGTATTTT	CASSSLGLTSTDTQYF
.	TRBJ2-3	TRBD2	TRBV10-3	TGTGCCAGCTGCGCGGGACTAGCGGATTTAGATACGCAGTATTTT	CASCAGLADLDTQYF
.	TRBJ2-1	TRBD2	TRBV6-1	TGTGCCAGCAGTGCCTGGCCTAGCGGGAGAGATTACAATGAGCAGTTCTTC	CASSAWPSGRDYNEQFF
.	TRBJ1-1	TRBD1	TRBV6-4	TGTGCCAGAGGGGGGACAGGTGAACCTCTATTCGCTGAAGCTTTCTTT	CARGGTGEPLFAEAFF
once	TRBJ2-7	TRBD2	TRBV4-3	TGCGCCAGCAGCCCATTCCGGGGAGGGAGTGAAGGCCACGAGCAGTACTTC	CASSPFRGGSEGHEQYF
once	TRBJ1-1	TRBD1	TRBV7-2	TGTGCCAGCAGCCCGACAGGGGGCAACACTGAAGCTTTCTTT	CASSPTGGNTEAFF
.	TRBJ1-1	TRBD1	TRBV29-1	TGCAGCGTTGGACAGGGGGTCGGAACTGAAGCTTTCTTT	CSVGQGVGTEAFF
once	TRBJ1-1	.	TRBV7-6	TGTGCCAGCAGCTTAGTGGGGGGGAACACTGAAGCTTTCTTT	CASSLVGGNTEAFF
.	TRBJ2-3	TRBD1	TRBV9	TGTGCCAGCAGCGATACAGGGGTCCCCACAGATACGCAGTATTTT	CASSDTGVPTDTQYF
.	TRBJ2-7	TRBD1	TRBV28	TGTGCCAGCAGGGGGACAGGGCTCTACGAGCAGTACTTC	CASRGTGLYEQYF